This passage covers 10 T cell receptor beta chains from one sample sequenced in a study of T cells after yellow fever vaccination. TCRdb reprocessed the 5' RACE reads via MiXCR and lists one record per CDR3 protein. Among 620,000 or so distinct CDR3 sequences, less than 20% were seen once, and the ten largest hold 17%. The source material was PBMCs, sampled about 5 days after the first yellow fever vaccination. Every receptor here comes from a man between 18 and 29 years old who received the YFV17D yellow fever vaccine.

A few counts support this clonotype. The CDR3 region is CSATGPRSGFTEAFF. CDR3 DNA: TGCAGTGCTACCGGCCCTCGGTCAGGGTTCACTGAAGCTTTCTTT. This rearrangement joins TRBV20-1 to TRBJ1-1, with D perhaps matching TRBD1 (5 bases). V lost 4 bases and J lost 4, with 19 bases in between. Looked up from germline, CDR1 is DFQATT and CDR2 is SNEGSKA (reference sequence). The length of the CDR3 is 15 residues.

The chain is built from TRBV6-1 and TRBJ2-5; D tentatively reads TRBD1 or TRBD2 (6 bases each). CDR1 and CDR2 (germline): MNHNS, SASEGT. V was clipped by 4 bases and J by 2 bases, with 11 bases between them. CDR3 size: 14 residues. DNA for the CDR3: TGTGCCAGCAGTGCACAGGGAGGACAAGAGACCCAGTACTTC. Translated, it gives CASSAQGGQETQYF.

CDR3 protein: CASIRGGGELFF. For the CDR3, the DNA is TGTGCCAGCATCCGAGGTGGCGGGGAGCTGTTTTTT. This chain connects TRBV2 to TRBJ2-2; no firm D call. Trimming removed 7 bases at V and 7 bases at J, with 10 bases between. CDR3 length: 12 amino acids. The germline V gene encodes CDR1 SNHLY and CDR2 FYNNEI.

The chain employs TRBV7-3 and TRBJ1-1; D gene unclear. The CDR3 extends over 14 amino acids. Germline CDR1 is SGHTA and CDR2 is FQGTGA. V was pared by 4 bases and J by 4 bases, with 13 bases between. CDR3 residues: CASSSRVRGTEAFF. Here the CDR3 DNA reads TGTGCCAGCAGCTCCCGAGTCCGGGGCACTGAAGCTTTCTTT.

This clonotype was recorded a few times. The rearrangement joins TRBV2 to TRBJ1-5, with 8 bases that match TRBD1. The germline CDR1 and CDR2 sequences are SNHLY and FYNNEI. V gave up 10 bases and J gave up 0 bases; unmatched junction bases: 8. The CDR3 runs 15 residues. The DNA of the CDR3 is TGTGCCACCGGGGGGACAGGCTATAGCAATCAGCCCCAGCATTTT. Protein sequence: CATGGTGYSNQPQHF.

This clonotype has just a few counts. V gene TRBV27 combines with J gene TRBJ1-2, with D perhaps matching TRBD1 (5 bases). The germline V gene encodes CDR1 MNHEY and CDR2 SMNVEV (reference sequence). Trimming removed 10 bases from V and 4 bases from J, with 19 bases in between. The CDR3 has 14 residues. The CDR3 sequence: CATHPGRGSYGYTF. For the CDR3, the DNA is TGTGCCACCCATCCTGGGAGGGGCAGCTATGGCTACACCTTC.

This clonotype was observed a handful of times. The chain recombines TRBV28 with TRBJ1-4; D remains ambiguous. Per the germline V gene, CDR1 is MDHEN and CDR2 is SYDVKM. V lost 5 bases, J lost 6 bases, and 13 bases lay in between. The CDR3 sequence is 14 residues long. The DNA of the CDR3 is TGTGCCAGCAGTGTCATTACAAGTTATGAAAAACTGTTTTTT. Amino acid sequence: CASSVITSYEKLFF.

The J gene is TRBJ2-7, the V gene TRBV12-3 or TRBV12-4; no clear D gene. The CDR3 loop spans 15 amino acids. The V end lost 1 base, the J end lost 3 bases, and 13 bases lay between the germline ends. The CDR3 here is CASSLGAAPVYEQYV. In DNA, the CDR3 is TGTGCCAGCAGTTTAGGAGCCGCCCCGGTCTACGAGCAGTACGTC.

This clonotype was detected only a few times. The chain has TRBV11-2 and TRBJ2-2; D is unresolved. The CDR3 spans 14 residues. Trimming pared 5 bases from V and 6 bases from J, leaving 13 bases between. Germline CDR1 and CDR2: SGHAT and FQNNGV. The CDR3 reads CASSPTLRAGELFF. The CDR3 bases are TGTGCCAGCAGCCCGACCCTCCGGGCCGGGGAGCTGTTTTTT.

The genes are TRBV6-6 and TRBJ1-6; D gene uncertain. Germline values: CDR1 MNHNY, CDR2 SVGAGI (reference sequence). The germline V and J ends were trimmed by 10 bases and 11 bases, with 15 bases remaining between them. This CDR3 is built from 12 residues. The CDR3 DNA follows: TGTGCCACCGCGCCGGGTTCAACACCCCTCCACTTT. This sequence encodes CATAPGSTPLHF.